A single sample is the source of the 7 T cell receptor beta chains below, sequenced in a study of T cell responses to AZD1222 COVID-19 vaccine. The protocol was immunoSEQ multiplex PCR, while the TCRdb copy is restricted to in-frame clones and leaves out a portion. The sample has over 110,000 clones, 85% to 95% seen once; the top ten hold approximately 5%. The sequencing here drew on peripheral blood, taken on day 0 of AZD1222 vaccination. These receptors all stem from an adult in good health.

The gene calls are TRBV28 and TRBJ1-3; a weak D match, TRBD1 (5 bases). In germline, CDR1 is MDHEN, CDR2 SYDVKM. Deletions cut 6 bases from V and 4 bases from J, with 7 bases between. The CDR3 has 12 residues. The CDR3 loop reads CASRGPGNTIYF. In nucleotides, the CDR3 is TGTGCCAGCAGGGGACCCGGAAACACCATATATTTT.

The chain is built from TRBV4-1 and TRBJ2-2; TRBD2 matches 12 bases. CDR1 is MGHRA and CDR2 is YSYEKL in the germline V gene. V gave up 3 bases and J gave up 7 bases; unmatched junction bases: 9. The CDR3 runs to 17 residues. The CDR3 DNA is TGCGCCAGCAGCCAGAGGCTAGCGGGGGGGCAAATCGGGGAGCTGTTTTTT. Its translation: CASSQRLAGGQIGELFF.

The J gene is TRBJ2-5, the V gene TRBV5-6; D is ambiguous. The V gene lost 0 bases and the J gene lost 1 base, with 7 bases spanning the gap. The CDR3 runs to 14 residues. CDR1 SGHDT and CDR2 YYEEEE come from the germline V gene. This chain's CDR3 is CASSLDRVQETQYF. CDR3 nucleotides: TGTGCCAGCAGCTTGGACAGAGTCCAAGAGACCCAGTACTTC.

V and J are TRBV5-1 and TRBJ1-3; D possibly corresponds to TRBD1 (5 bases). Between the trimmed V and J ends, which lost 1 base and 4 bases, there was a span of 15 bases. CDR1 is SGHRS and CDR2 is YFSETQ in the germline V gene. CDR3 length equals 16 residues. CDR3 in DNA: TGCGCCAGCAGCTTGCAAGGGGCCCTCTCCGGAAACACCATATATTTT. It yields the protein CASSLQGALSGNTIYF.

In DNA form, the CDR3 reads TGTGCCAGCAGCGTAGGTGCCCAGGCGGAGACCCAGTACTTC. This sequence encodes CASSVGAQAETQYF. The chain couples TRBV9 to TRBJ2-5; no reliable D call. The germline gives CDR1 SGDLS, CDR2 YYNGEE. The V end lost 0 bases, the J end lost 5 bases, and 11 bases lay between the germline ends. This CDR3 is 14 amino acids long. Supplemented by reference TRBV9 and TRBJ2-5, the full variable domain reads DSGVTQTPKHLITATGQRVTLRCSPRSGDLSVYWYQQSLDQGLQFLIQYYNGEERAKGNILERFSAQQFPDLHSELNLSSLELGDSALYFCASSVGAQAETQYFGPGTRLLVL.

The chain recombines TRBV6-5 with TRBJ2-2, with D hard to call. Germline CDR1 and CDR2: MNHEY and SVGAGI. V lost 2 bases to trimming and J lost 0 bases, with 10 bases between them. CDR3 length: 16 residues. CDR3 protein: CASSYVLAANTGELFF. The CDR3 coding sequence is TGTGCCAGCAGTTACGTCTTGGCCGCGAACACCGGGGAGCTGTTTTTT.

The rearrangement joins TRBV11-2 to TRBJ1-2; TRBD1 matches 8 bases. Germline CDR1 and CDR2: SGHAT and FQNNGV. With V trimmed by 5 bases and J by 7 bases, 9 bases remained unmatched. This CDR3 region has 14 residues. The CDR3 sequence: CASSPVTGVFGYTF. CDR3 nucleotides: TGTGCCAGCAGCCCGGTGACAGGGGTCTTTGGCTACACCTTC. Supplemented by reference TRBV11-2 and TRBJ1-2, the full variable domain reads EAGVAQSPRYKIIEKRQSVAFWCNPISGHATLYWYQQILGQGPKLLIQFQNNGVVDDSQLPKDRFSAERLKGVDSTLKIQPAKLEDSAVYLCASSPVTGVFGYTFGSGTRLTVV.